This T cell receptor beta chain comes out of a study of Ad26.COV2.S vaccination and SARS-CoV-2 variants. Study information: Donor was one of the participants in the Ad26.COV2.S arm of the COV1001 trial.

Treatment: about 20 received Ad26.COV2.S at low or high dose, single or two shots; about 5 received placebo; per-sample allocation not given. Vaccine and placebo recipients were sampled on day 63 after the first injection. Germline loops: CDR1 MNHEY, CDR2 SVGAGI. The junction had 6 bases not matched to a gene; V was cut back by 4 bases and J by 4 bases. The CDR3 length is 15 residues. Repertoires were generated with immunoSEQ multiplex PCR, while TCRdb's copy carries only in-frame clones and drops some. The data contain around 450,000 clones, 80% to 90% of them singletons. This chain joins TRBV6-5 and TRBJ2-1, with 8 bases identical to TRBD1. Sample: peripheral blood, taken in a trial of Ad26.COV2.S vaccine versus placebo. The sequence was collected from a person between 18 and 65 years old who received the Ad26.COV2.S COVID-19 vaccine or a placebo. CDR3 amino acids: CASSWTGKVYNEQFF. DNA for the CDR3: TGTGCCAGCAGTTGGACAGGGAAGGTATACAATGAGCAGTTCTTC.